This TCR beta chain was sequenced in a study of T cells expressing NK-cell markers. At the level of the study: Sorted CD3+CD56+NKG2C+, CD3+CD56+NKG2C- and CD3+CD56-NKG2C+ T cells supplied TCR beta repertoires. HCMV seropositivity characterized most of the eight sequenced donors, and seronegativity one. Study-level findings and limits: It was still unclear whether expanded NKG2C+ T cell clones were HCMV specific.

With UMIs, 5'RACE template switching was used to make TCR beta cDNA. TCRdb reanalyzed the 5' RACE reads and collapses them to one entry per CDR3 protein, without DNA. The sample includes some 340,000 distinct CDR3 sequences. Comment on this clonotype: Its antigen remains unknown.

This CDR3 has 16 residues. Sequenced sample: blood T cells: a sorted CD56 or NKG2C T cell subset, CD4+ or CD8+ T cells, or bulk PBMC T cells (not recorded which). The clonotype comes from a man aged 18-70 years in good health. The chain recombines TRBV12-3 or TRBV12-4 with TRBJ1-2; no DNA is available, so the TRBD1 call from TCRdb remains unchecked. CDR3 loop: CASSPSGTGDGYGYTF.